The T cell receptor (beta chain) under discussion was sequenced for a study of cytomegalovirus exposure and HLA in healthy donors. Study-level results: TCR beta chains numbering some 150 were designated cytomegalovirus-associated. Per a prior analysis, the majority of TCR beta V segments were productive roughly 87% or roughly 30% of the time.

About this clone itself: Its antigen is as yet unknown.

Vbeta (60) and Jbeta (13) primers were used in the PCR. Sequencing used immunoSEQ multiplex PCR; TCRdb keeps in-frame clones, though not all of them. This table has about 130,000 clones, approximately 80% appearing once. Trimming shortened V by 1 base and J by 1 base, and 8 bases separated the two germline ends. CDR1 SGHKS and CDR2 YYEKEE come from the germline V gene (reference sequence). The CDR3 is 14 amino acids. The clonotype was recovered from a man in his forties or fifties in good health and CMV-seronegative. The source material was PBMCs. The rearrangement uses TRBV5-5 and TRBJ1-1; D gene uncertain. CDR3 nucleotides: TGTGCCAGCAGCTTGCTTCCAGAGAACACTGAAGCTTTCTTT. The encoded protein is CASSLLPENTEAFF.